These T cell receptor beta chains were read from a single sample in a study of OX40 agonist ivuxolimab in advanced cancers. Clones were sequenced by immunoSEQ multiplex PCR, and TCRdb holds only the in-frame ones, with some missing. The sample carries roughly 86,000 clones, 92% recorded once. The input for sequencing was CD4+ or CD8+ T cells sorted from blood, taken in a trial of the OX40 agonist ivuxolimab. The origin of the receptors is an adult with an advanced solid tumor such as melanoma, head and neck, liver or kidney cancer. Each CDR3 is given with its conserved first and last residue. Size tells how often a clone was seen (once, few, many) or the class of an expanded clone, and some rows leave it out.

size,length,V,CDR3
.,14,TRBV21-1,CASRGTGVNTEAFF
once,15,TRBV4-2,CASSQDRDRNYGYTF
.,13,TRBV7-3,CASSLQRENEQFF
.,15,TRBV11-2,CASSLGDRRRETQYF
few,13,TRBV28,CASSFTGGYRAFF
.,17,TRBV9,CASSVVGTSGRTGELFF
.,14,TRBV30,CAWVTSGGNNEQFF
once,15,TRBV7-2,CASTMAAYGANVLTF
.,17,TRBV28,CASSSSGLAGELDIQYF
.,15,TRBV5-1,CASSLMGTNTGELFF
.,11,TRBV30,CAWSGSREQYF
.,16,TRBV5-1,CASQAYPDRFQETQYF
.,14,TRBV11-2,CASSPRGGVDTQYF
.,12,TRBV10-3,CAISESPYEQYF
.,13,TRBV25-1,CASRSDGSLEQYF
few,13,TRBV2,CASSDGALYGYTF
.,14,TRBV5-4,CASSLQGSQETQYF
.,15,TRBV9,CASSVGGRGTNEQFF
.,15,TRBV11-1,CASSSEGGTGETQYF
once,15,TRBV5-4,CASSLGGTGADTQYF
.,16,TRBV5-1,CASSVSPGQGGYEQYF
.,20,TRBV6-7,CASSHPGLGLAAQKGETQYF
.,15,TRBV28,CASSLVLRQGNIQYF
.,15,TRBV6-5,CASTPSFLGGDEQFF
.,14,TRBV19,CASSPPGPFYEQYF
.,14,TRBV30,CAWTPKAGGTEAFF
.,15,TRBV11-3,CASSLGGQRGNIQYF
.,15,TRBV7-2,CASSLSGLSTDTQYF
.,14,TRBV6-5,CASIRGLGIGELFF
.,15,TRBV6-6,CASSYDGGSNSPLHF
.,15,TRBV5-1,CASSPGAGVNQPQHF
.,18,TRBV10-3,CAIRGFGGTSGSIDEQYF
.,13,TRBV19,CASSGGQNYEQYF
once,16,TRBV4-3,CASSRGQGANTGELFF
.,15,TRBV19,CASTEGQGAGQPQHF
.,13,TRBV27,CASSLGVNYGYTF
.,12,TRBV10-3,CAISAQGDTQYF
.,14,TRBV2,CASSEVGLEVEQFF
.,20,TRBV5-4,CASSLFSGTSKGAYNSPLHF
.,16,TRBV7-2,CASSGLAGISTDTQYF
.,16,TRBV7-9,CASSNQGTGGWNEQFF
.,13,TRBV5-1,CASTNPQEGTQYF
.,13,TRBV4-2,CASSQERWQPQHF
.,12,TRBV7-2,CASNPLPGELFF
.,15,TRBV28,CASSPIAGAPIREFF
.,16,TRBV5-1,CASRLGLAGNTDTQYF
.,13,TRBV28,CASSLSPSYEQYF
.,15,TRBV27,CASRTSGTANQPQHF
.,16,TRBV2,CASSGLGGRSYNEQFF
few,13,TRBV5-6,CASSLTEIGTQYF
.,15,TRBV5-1,CASSLGVPSTDTQYF
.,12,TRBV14,CASSHGLATRYF
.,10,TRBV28,CASGVQPQHF
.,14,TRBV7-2,CASSRMTVNYGYTF
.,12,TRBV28,CASIRQGTEAFF